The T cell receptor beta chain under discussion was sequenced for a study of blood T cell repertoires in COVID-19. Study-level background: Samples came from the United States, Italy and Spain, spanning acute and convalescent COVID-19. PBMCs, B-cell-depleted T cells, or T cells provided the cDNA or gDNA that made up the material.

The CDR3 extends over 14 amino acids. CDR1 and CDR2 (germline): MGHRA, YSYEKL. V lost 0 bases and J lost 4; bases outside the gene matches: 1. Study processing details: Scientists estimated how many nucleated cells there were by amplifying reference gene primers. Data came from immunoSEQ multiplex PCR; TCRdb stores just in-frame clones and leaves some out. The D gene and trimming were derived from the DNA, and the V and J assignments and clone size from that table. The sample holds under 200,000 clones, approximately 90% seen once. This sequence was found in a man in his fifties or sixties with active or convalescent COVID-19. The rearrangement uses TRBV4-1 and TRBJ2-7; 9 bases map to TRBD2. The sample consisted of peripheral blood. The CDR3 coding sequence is TGCGCCAGCAGCCAAGAAAGCGGGGGGTACGAGCAGTACTTC. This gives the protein CASSQESGGYEQYF.